This T cell receptor (beta chain) comes out of a study of T-cell reconstitution after alpha-beta-depleted transplantation in children (dated by TCRdb to about 2016). With respect to the entire study: T-cell immune reconstitution after TCRalphabeta/CD19-depleted allogeneic hematopoietic cell transplantation in children was quantitatively tracked in the study by means of TCR repertoire profiling. The full study reports these points: The apparently early alphabetaT-cell count recovery about two months after transplant was reportedly dependent on only several hundred rapidly expanded clones derived from non-depleted graft cells. The frequencies of hyperexpanded clones fell over the following months, and after one year, T-cell counts and TCRbeta diversity were mostly attributed to newly produced T cells. In some patients, the high TCRbeta diversity seen at day 60 was put down to recipient T cells and intrathymic progenitors that had survived conditioning.

Read against the paper, the sample's treatment or condition label means: allogeneic hematopoietic cell transplantation with graft depleted of TCRalphabeta T cells and CD19 B cells. TCRalphabeta/CD19-depleted allogeneic hematopoietic cell grafts were given to the transplant recipients, all of whom were children. This clonotype has a handful of counts. Its binding antigen is unknown. There are no base qualities to consult, and no much larger clone falls within one base. The CDR3 runs 20 amino acids, cysteine and phenylalanine included. The read is trimmed to its CDR3 DNA, 60 bases read in frame from base 1. The germline V gene (reference sequence) gives CDR1 as SGHAT and CDR2 as FQDESV. The junction shows trimming of 0 bases on V and 10 bases on J, plus 31 bases between the germline ends. Library preparation employed PCR. The listed sequencing device is Illumina HiSeq 2500. TCR library preparation used molecular barcoding, with unique molecular identifiers applied to normalize quantification of the TCRbeta repertoire. TCRdb redid the processing of the public reads, applying fastp at Q25 and MiXCR, and retained in-frame beta chains. Rows with one shared CDR3 protein collapse into an entry with the most common genes and DNA. The sample table lists about 590,000 distinct CDR3 sequences, 10% to 15% of them with a count of one. Over 2% of the sample is taken by the ten largest.

This receptor was taken from a male patient younger than 18 who had a stem cell transplant for acute myeloid leukemia, so the T cells may come from the graft donor. The chain is made from TRBV11-1 and TRBJ2-1; possibly the D gene is TRBD1, per 7 matching bases. The starting material was PBMCs, mostly from graft donor cells, obtained 360 days after TCRalphabeta/CD19-depleted stem cell transplant. The DNA sequence is TGTGCCAGCAGCTTAGCACCTACAGCCGGGACAGTAATAGCGGAGAACGAGCAGTTCTTC. Translated, it reads CASSLAPTAGTVIAENEQFF.